This TCR beta chain was identified during a study of blood T cell repertoires in COVID-19. Germline CDR1 LGHNA, CDR2 YNFKEQ. Trimming cost V 0 bases and J 4 bases, with 15 bases left between them. The CDR3 contains 17 residues. Clones were sequenced by immunoSEQ multiplex PCR, and TCRdb holds only the in-frame ones, with some missing. The repertoire holds 150,000 to 200,000 clones, around four fifths seen once, with around 20% in the top ten. This chain joins TRBV4-2 and TRBJ2-2; the D is unclear. Sequencing was performed on peripheral blood. The TCR sequence derives from a woman at least 80 years old with acute or convalescent COVID-19. The CDR3 DNA is TGTGCCAGCAGCCAAGACCCGATTAACACAGTCACCGGGGAGCTGTTTTTT. Residues: CASSQDPINTVTGELFF.